The T cell receptor (beta chain) described here comes from a study of vaccination and CD4 T cells after COVID-19. As for the study in general: The convalescent population consisted of six males and four females, two of whom were of Hispanic ethnicity. Stimuli were overlapping spike peptide pools of SARS-CoV-2 and three common cold coronaviruses (HCoV-NL63, HCoV-OC43, HCoV-229E). No peptide, an HIV-1 Nef pool, or a CEFX pool was what each control culture received.

A note on this clonotype: The antigen is unknown.

Treatment meaning: approximately 10-day PBMC culture with coronavirus spike peptide pools or control peptides (ViraFEST assay). Negative selection was the method that isolated CD4+ T cells after around 9 days of culture. The CDR3 consists of 14 residues. The V segment lost 4 bases and the J segment 7 bases; nucleotides outside the gene matches: 5. Germline V gene lookup returns CDR1 SNHLY and CDR2 FYNNEI. Scientists ran DNA taken from cultured CD4+ T cells through the Oncomine TCR Beta short-read assay for sequencing. TCRdb used MiXCR to reprocess the PCR reads, holding one entry per CDR3 protein. There are about 17,000 distinct CDR3 sequences in the sample; around 50% occur only once, and about 13% lies in the top ten.

Sequencing was done on a sample of CD4+ T cells from blood, cultured in vitro. V and J are TRBV2 and TRBJ2-2, with 8 bases that match TRBD1. The sequence was collected from a human donor who had recovered from COVID-19. CDR3 amino acids: CASSGQGIGGELFF. The CDR3 DNA sequence: TGTGCCAGCAGTGGACAGGGGATCGGCGGGGAGCTGTTTTTT.